What follows are 24 T cell receptor beta chains derived from one specimen sequenced in a study of PD-1 and CTLA-4 blockade in melanoma. Using immunoSEQ multiplex PCR, the repertoire was profiled, and TCRdb retains in-frame clones only, with some absent. In the table there are 30,000 to 35,000 clones, approximately 90% of which are singletons. The sample was CD8+ T cells from peripheral blood, taken from a patient given anti-PD-1 treatment. The receptors come from a human donor with melanoma.

The chain carries TRBV10-3 and TRBJ2-7; a weak D match, TRBD2 (7 bases). Germline V gene lookup returns CDR1 ENHRY and CDR2 SYGVKD. The length of the CDR3 is 13 residues. Trimming removed 3 bases from V and 5 bases from J, with 11 bases in between. For the CDR3, the DNA is TGTGCCATCAGTGAACTGGGGGGGCACGAGCAGTACTTC. This sequence encodes CAISELGGHEQYF.

The J gene is TRBJ1-1, the V gene TRBV2; a weak D match, TRBD1 (6 bases). The CDR3 covers 14 residues. The ends were cut back, 6 bases at V and 1 base at J, with 12 bases in the middle. The germline V gene has CDR1 SNHLY and CDR2 FYNNEI. The CDR3 loop is CASSYRDENTEAFF. Written as DNA, the CDR3 is TGTGCCAGCAGCTACAGGGATGAGAACACTGAAGCTTTCTTT.

The chain combines TRBV5-4 with TRBJ2-5; no definite D call. V was cut by 4 bases and J by 3 bases, with 13 bases left in between. Germline V CDR1 and CDR2: SGHNT, YYREEE (reference sequence). The CDR3 consists of 14 residues. The CDR3 coding sequence is TGTGCCAGCAGCGCCGGGTCAAGGGAAGAGACCCAGTACTTC. This encodes CASSAGSREETQYF.

The chain recombines TRBV9 with TRBJ1-1; TRBD1 agrees at 8 bases. The CDR3 runs 14 residues. Germline V CDR1 and CDR2: SGDLS, YYNGEE. Trimming removed 4 bases from V and 6 bases from J; junction bases left unmatched: 8. The CDR3 sequence: CASSPGQGLSEAFF. The CDR3 DNA reads as TGTGCCAGCAGCCCCGGACAGGGTCTCTCTGAAGCTTTCTTT. The whole variable domain, remainder taken from reference TRBV9 and TRBJ1-1, is DSGVTQTPKHLITATGQRVTLRCSPRSGDLSVYWYQQSLDQGLQFLIQYYNGEERAKGNILERFSAQQFPDLHSELNLSSLELGDSALYFCASSPGQGLSEAFFGQGTRLTVV.

V is TRBV3-1 (or the pseudogene TRBV3-2) and J is TRBJ1-2; D uncertain. This CDR3 is built from 14 residues. The germline V and J ends were trimmed by 1 base and 6 bases, with 12 bases remaining between them. Germline CDR1 LGHDT, CDR2 YNNKEL (reference sequence). The CDR3 region has the DNA TGTGCCAGCAGCCAAGCCGCGCGTGGGGATGGCTACACCTTC. Residues: CASSQAARGDGYTF.

V usage is TRBV6-4 and J usage is TRBJ2-1; TRBD2 agrees at 13 bases. Trimming removed 6 bases from V and 7 bases from J; junction bases left unmatched: 6. The CDR3 length is 15 residues. CDR1 and CDR2 from the germline V gene are MRHNA and SNTAGT. The CDR3 DNA follows: TGTGCCAGCAGCACTAGCGGGGGGGCCGGTAATGAGCAGTTCTTC. It yields the protein CASSTSGGAGNEQFF.

V and J are TRBV6-4 and TRBJ2-2; D is undetermined. This CDR3 contains 14 residues. The germline gives CDR1 MRHNA, CDR2 SNTAGT. Trimming shortened V by 0 bases and J by 5 bases, and 7 bases separated the two germline ends. The DNA for the CDR3 is TGTGCCAGCAGTGACTCCCGAGAAACCGGGGAGCTGTTTTTT. This codes for CASSDSRETGELFF.

The V call is TRBV27, the J call TRBJ1-1; D perhaps matches TRBD1 (5 bases). Germline CDR1 and CDR2: MNHEY and SMNVEV (reference sequence). V lost 1 base to trimming and J lost 0 bases, with 9 bases between them. This CDR3 has 15 amino acids. The CDR3 sequence is CASSLYTGVNTEAFF. The DNA of the CDR3 is TGTGCCAGCAGTTTATATACAGGTGTGAACACTGAAGCTTTCTTT.

The V and J genes are TRBV7-9 and TRBJ2-7; 8 bases line up with TRBD1. V lost 1 base and J lost 3; bases outside the gene matches: 17. In germline, CDR1 is SEHNR, CDR2 FQNEAQ (reference sequence). CDR3 length: 19 residues. This chain's CDR3 is CASSLESLRGTGFIYEQYF. The CDR3 bases are TGTGCCAGCAGCTTAGAAAGCCTCAGAGGGACAGGATTCATCTACGAGCAGTACTTC.

The chain is built from TRBV29-1 and TRBJ2-2; no clear D. V was pared by 5 bases and J by 7 bases, with 8 bases between. The CDR3 sequence is 11 residues long. Germline assignment: CDR1 SQVTM and CDR2 ANQGSEA. CDR3 in amino acids: CSVQVGGELFF. The CDR3 coding sequence is TGCAGCGTTCAGGTGGGCGGGGAGCTGTTTTTT.

This chain connects TRBV11-2 to TRBJ1-2; TRBD1 aligns across 9 bases. CDR1 and CDR2 (germline): SGHAT, FQNNGV. V lost 6 bases, J lost 5 bases, and 13 bases stayed unmatched. The CDR3 covers 16 residues. Here the CDR3 reads CASRPGTGSNLYGYTF. DNA for the CDR3: TGTGCCAGCAGACCCGGGACAGGGTCAAACCTATATGGCTACACCTTC. The whole variable domain, remainder taken from reference TRBV11-2 and TRBJ1-2, is EAGVAQSPRYKIIEKRQSVAFWCNPISGHATLYWYQQILGQGPKLLIQFQNNGVVDDSQLPKDRFSAERLKGVDSTLKIQPAKLEDSAVYLCASRPGTGSNLYGYTFGSGTRLTVV.

This chain joins TRBV7-6 and TRBJ2-7, with D possibly TRBD2 on 7 matching bases. The germline V gene has CDR1 SGHVS and CDR2 FNYEAQ. This CDR3 is built from 15 residues. Trimming pared 5 bases from V and 3 bases from J, leaving 17 bases between. The CDR3 sequence is CASSPGPGGGYEQYF. The CDR3 region has the DNA TGTGCCAGCAGCCCTGGGCCGGGGGGCGGCTACGAGCAGTACTTC.

This chain uses TRBV5-6 with TRBJ2-2; no clear D gene. The CDR3 has 13 amino acids. Trimming took off 0 bases at V and 6 bases at J, with 6 bases between the two ends. CDR1 and CDR2 (germline): SGHDT, YYEEEE. Here the CDR3 reads CASSLGGSGELFF. CDR3 in DNA: TGTGCCAGCAGCTTGGGTGGATCCGGGGAGCTGTTTTTT.

Regarding this clone: Germline and junction disagree at one end, which may indicate a read error. This rearrangement joins TRBV6-6 to TRBJ1-2; D not resolved. From germline, CDR1 is MNHNY and CDR2 SVGAGI (reference sequence). The CDR3 is made up of 11 amino acids. The CDR3 loop is CATVRIYGYTF. The CDR3 region has the DNA TGCGCAACCGTGAGGATCTATGGCTACACCTTC.

The genes are TRBV30 and TRBJ2-3, with a tentative D call TRBD2 (5 bases). The CDR3 spans 15 residues. V was shortened by 3 bases and J by 0 bases, with 13 bases between the two germline ends. The germline V gene has CDR1 GTSNPN and CDR2 SVGIG (reference sequence). The CDR3 spells CAWSEGRSSTDTQYF. In DNA form, the CDR3 reads TGTGCCTGGAGCGAGGGTAGGTCGAGCACAGATACGCAGTATTTT. Combining the CDR3 with reference TRBV30 and TRBJ2-3 gives the whole variable domain SQTIHQWPATLVQPVGSPLSLECTVEGTSNPNLYWYRQAAGRGLQLLFYSVGIGQISSEVPQNLSASRPQDRQFILSSKKLLLSDSGFYLCAWSEGRSSTDTQYFGPGTRLTVL.

The V call is TRBV6-1, the J call TRBJ2-7; perhaps TRBD1 as D (6 bases). CDR3 size: 15 residues. V was trimmed by 2 bases and J by 0 bases, leaving 11 bases between them. Germline V gives CDR1 MNHNS, CDR2 SASEGT. Written as DNA, the CDR3 is TGTGCCAGCAGTGAAAGGGGACATAGCTCCTACGAGCAGTACTTC. Translation gives CASSERGHSSYEQYF.

The chain combines TRBV2 with TRBJ1-1; D unclear. CDR1 SNHLY and CDR2 FYNNEI come from the germline V gene. There are 12 residues in the CDR3. Trimming cost V 7 bases and J 0 bases, with 6 bases left between them. CDR3 bases: TGTGCCAGCACACTTATGAACACTGAAGCTTTCTTT. Residues: CASTLMNTEAFF.

The CDR3, as DNA: TGTGCCAGCAACGGGGCTAGCGGGAGACGGTCCCCCTATGAGCAGTTCTTC. Amino acids: CASNGASGRRSPYEQFF. J is TRBJ2-1 and V is TRBV28; 10 bases fit TRBD2. Germline V CDR1 and CDR2: MDHEN, SYDVKM. Unmatched junction bases numbered 17, after V lost 7 bases and J lost 8 bases. The CDR3 has 17 residues.

The chain joins TRBV23-1 to TRBJ1-2; D ambiguous. TRBV23-1 is annotated as an ORF whose role is uncertain. The V gene lost 0 bases and the J gene lost 8 bases, with 13 bases spanning the gap. This CDR3 spans 14 amino acids. CDR3 sequence reads: CASSQSEKASGYTF. DNA of the CDR3: TGCGCCAGCAGTCAATCGGAAAAGGCCTCGGGCTACACCTTC.

The table lists this clone with a count of one. The chain links TRBV30 to TRBJ2-1; no clear D gene. Per the germline V gene, CDR1 is GTSNPN and CDR2 is SVGIG (reference sequence). The CDR3 is made up of 8 amino acids. Trimming cost V 5 bases and J 15 bases, with 8 bases left between them. The CDR3 DNA reads as TGTGCCTGGGGCTCGGGGTTCTTC. It specifies CAWGSGFF.

This clone was seen a single time. The J gene is TRBJ2-3, the V gene TRBV3-1 (or the pseudogene TRBV3-2); 7 bases line up with TRBD2. Germline V gene sequence: CDR1 LGHDT, CDR2 YNNKEL (reference sequence). After removal of 1 base from V and 3 bases from J, the junction contained 7 bases not matched to a gene. The length of the CDR3 is 16 residues. The CDR3 DNA follows: TGTGCCAGCAGCCAAGCCAGGACGGGAGGAACAGATACGCAGTATTTT. It encodes CASSQARTGGTDTQYF.

V gene TRBV2 combines with J gene TRBJ1-1, with 7 bases fitting TRBD1. Trimming took 7 bases from V and 5 from J; bases not matched to a gene: 7. The CDR3 extends over 13 amino acids. Germline V CDR1 and CDR2: SNHLY, FYNNEI. The CDR3, as DNA: TGTGCCAGCATAATTCAGGGGGATACTGAAGCTTTCTTT. Its translation: CASIIQGDTEAFF.

The chain combines TRBV9 with TRBJ2-3, with 11 bases lining up with TRBD2. V lost 0 bases and J lost 2; bases outside the gene matches: 2. The germline CDR1 and CDR2 sequences are SGDLS and YYNGEE. The length of the CDR3 is 16 residues. CDR3 protein: CASSVVAGGVTDTQYF. Written as DNA, the CDR3 is TGTGCCAGCAGCGTAGTAGCGGGGGGGGTCACAGATACGCAGTATTTT.

The rearrangement uses TRBV28 and TRBJ2-1; D not certain. Per the germline V gene, CDR1 is MDHEN and CDR2 is SYDVKM. Between the trimmed V and J ends, which lost 7 bases and 7 bases, there was a span of 8 bases. The CDR3 runs 11 residues. This CDR3 is CASISRNEQFF. The CDR3 DNA follows: TGTGCCAGCATTTCGCGTAATGAGCAGTTCTTC.